This T cell receptor (beta chain) came from a study of vaccination and CD4 T cells after COVID-19. TCRdb re-called the PCR reads through MiXCR, storing one row per CDR3 protein. The profile covers 25,000 to 35,000 distinct CDR3 sequences, with about 47% appearing a single time and 5.8% taken by the ten largest. V was clipped by 4 bases and J by 8 bases, with 6 bases between them. There are 11 residues in the CDR3. From germline, CDR1 is SEHNR and CDR2 FQNEAQ (reference sequence). Sample time point: late sampling 161 to 241 days after vaccination in three convalescent patients. The input for sequencing was CD4+ T cells from blood, taken about 7 months after SARS-CoV-2 vaccination. The receptor's source is a human donor who had recovered from COVID-19. J is TRBJ2-1 and V is TRBV7-9; no firm D call. CDR3 amino acids: CASSYPHEQFF. The CDR3 DNA reads as TGTGCCAGCAGCTACCCACATGAGCAGTTCTTC. The full variable domain, in which reference TRBV7-9 and TRBJ2-1 provide the parts outside the CDR3, is DTGVSQNPRHKITKRGQNVTFRCDPISEHNRLYWYRQTLGQGPEFLTYFQNEAQLEKSRLLSDRFSAERPKGSFSTLEIQRTEQGDSAMYLCASSYPHEQFFGPGTRLTVL.